The 17 T cell receptor beta chains in this list originate from one sample, sequenced in a study of cytomegalovirus exposure and HLA in healthy donors. With 60 Vbeta and 13 Jbeta primers, the PCR was carried out. Assay used: immunoSEQ multiplex PCR; TCRdb lists only in-frame clones, some missing. The sample lists 170,000 or so clones; roughly 80% were seen once. The material sequenced was PBMCs. The receptor set was obtained from a boy between 5 and 17 years old in good health and CMV-seronegative.

The chain couples TRBV5-4 to TRBJ2-7, with 10 nucleotides matching TRBD1. CDR1 is SGHNT and CDR2 is YYREEE in the germline V gene (reference sequence). The CDR3 extends over 18 amino acids. V was clipped by 0 bases and J by 0 bases; unmatched bases: 9. CDR3 sequence: CASSLGVGTGVFSYEQYF. In nucleotides, the CDR3 is TGTGCCAGCAGCTTGGGGGTCGGGACAGGGGTATTCTCCTACGAGCAGTACTTC.

The genes are TRBV30 and TRBJ1-1; D is undetermined. The germline CDR1 and CDR2 sequences are GTSNPN and SVGIG (reference sequence). There are 13 residues in the CDR3. V gave up 1 base and J gave up 1 base, with 7 bases separating them. DNA of the CDR3: TGTGCCTGGAGTGCCGGGTGGAACACTGAAGCTTTCTTT. It codes for CAWSAGWNTEAFF.

The genes are TRBV6-5 and TRBJ2-1; weak D call: TRBD2 (6 bases). This CDR3 region has 15 residues. Trimming stripped 6 bases from V and 0 bases from J, with 12 bases between. Germline V gene data show CDR1 as MNHEY and CDR2 as SVGAGI. The CDR3 region is CASSRDFSSYNEQFF. The CDR3 DNA sequence: TGTGCCAGCAGCCGGGACTTCAGCTCCTACAATGAGCAGTTCTTC.

This chain joins TRBV13 and TRBJ2-1; 9 nucleotides match TRBD2. V lost 5 bases and J lost 0; bases outside the gene matches: 2. Germline V CDR1 and CDR2: PRHDT, FYEKMQ (reference sequence). The CDR3 runs to 15 residues. This CDR3 reads CASSVSGSSYNEQFF. In DNA form, the CDR3 reads TGTGCCAGCAGCGTTAGCGGGAGCTCCTACAATGAGCAGTTCTTC.

J is TRBJ1-6 and V is TRBV2; D is unresolved. CDR3 length equals 14 residues. V gave up 5 bases and J gave up 0 bases, with 5 bases separating them. The germline V gene has CDR1 SNHLY and CDR2 FYNNEI. CDR3 in amino acids: CASSFSSYNSPLHF. In DNA, the CDR3 is TGTGCCAGCAGTTTCAGCTCCTATAATTCACCCCTCCACTTT.

The rearrangement links TRBV7-6 to TRBJ2-1; TRBD2 matches at 7 bases. V lost 8 bases, J lost 4 bases, and 2 bases stayed unmatched. The CDR3 runs 12 residues. From germline, CDR1 is SGHVS and CDR2 FNYEAQ. CDR3 bases: TGTGCCAGCCTCGGGGGGTACAATGAGCAGTTCTTC. As protein: CASLGGYNEQFF. The full variable domain, in which reference TRBV7-6 and TRBJ2-1 provide the parts outside the CDR3, is GAGVSQSPRYKVTKRGQDVALRCDPISGHVSLYWYRQALGQGPEFLTYFNYEAQQDKSGLPNDRFSAERPEGSISTLTIQRTEQRDSAMYRCASLGGYNEQFFGPGTRLTVL.

This clone was counted only a few times. The chain joins TRBV5-6 to TRBJ2-7, with D maybe TRBD2 (5 bases). Germline values: CDR1 SGHDT, CDR2 YYEEEE. This CDR3 is built from 15 residues. Trimming pared 0 bases from V and 0 bases from J, leaving 10 bases between. CDR3 sequence reads: CASSLVGGGSYEQYF. The CDR3 bases are TGTGCCAGCAGCTTGGTAGGCGGAGGCTCCTACGAGCAGTACTTC. The entire variable domain, with the rest obtained from reference TRBV5-6 and TRBJ2-7, is as follows: DAGVTQSPTHLIKTRGQQVTLRCSPKSGHDTVSWYQQALGQGPQFIFQYYEEEERQRGNFPDRFSGHQFPNYSSELNVNALLLGDSALYLCASSLVGGGSYEQYFGPGTRLTVT.

The J gene is TRBJ1-3, the V gene TRBV11-2; TRBD1 might be the D (6 bases). The CDR3 runs to 15 residues. Trimming stripped 5 bases from V and 0 bases from J, with 11 bases between. Germline CDR1 reads SGHAT; CDR2 reads FQNNGV. The CDR3 sequence: CASSPRGHSGNTIYF. Here the CDR3 DNA reads TGTGCCAGCAGCCCCAGGGGACACTCTGGAAACACCATATATTTT.

The rearrangement joins TRBV19 to TRBJ1-1; 8 nucleotides agree with TRBD1. Germline V gives CDR1 LNHDA, CDR2 SQIVND (reference sequence). With V trimmed by 5 bases and J by 1 base, 6 bases remained unmatched. CDR3 length: 15 residues. The CDR3 region has the DNA TGTGCCAGTAGTGACAGGGGCCCGGGGAACACTGAAGCTTTCTTT. It yields the protein CASSDRGPGNTEAFF.

The rearrangement joins TRBV18 to TRBJ2-3, with 12 bases aligning to TRBD2. V was clipped by 3 bases and J by 6 bases; unmatched bases: 7. The CDR3 runs 16 residues. Germline V CDR1 and CDR2: KGHSH, LQKENI. CDR3 residues: CASSPDSTSGSDTQYF. In DNA, the CDR3 is TGTGCCAGCTCACCCGATTCGACTAGCGGGAGTGATACGCAGTATTTT.

The chain carries TRBV27 and TRBJ1-1; unclear D gene. With 6 bases removed from V and 1 base from J, the gap between germline ends came to 18 bases. CDR3 size: 16 residues. Germline CDR1 is MNHEY and CDR2 is SMNVEV (reference sequence). CDR3 loop: CASSPYRLGGNTEAFF. As DNA, the CDR3 is TGTGCCAGCAGCCCTTACCGCCTAGGTGGGAACACTGAAGCTTTCTTT.

The chain carries TRBV14 and TRBJ2-1; 10 bases match TRBD2. The CDR3 has 20 amino acids. The junction had 14 bases not matched to a gene; V was cut back by 0 bases and J by 3 bases. The germline V gene encodes CDR1 SGHDN and CDR2 FVKESK. The CDR3 region has the DNA TGTGCCAGCAGCCAAGACTTTGGGTTTATCAGCGGGAGGGTCTACAATGAGCAGTTCTTC. Translating gives CASSQDFGFISGRVYNEQFF.

This clone was seen only once. CDR3 region: CASSTGDTGELFF. The CDR3 nucleotides are TGTGCCAGCAGTACAGGGGATACCGGGGAGCTGTTTTTT. The V call is TRBV27, the J call TRBJ2-2, with 7 bases that match TRBD1. This CDR3 is 13 amino acids long. CDR1 and CDR2 from the germline V gene are MNHEY and SMNVEV (reference sequence). V gave up 5 bases and J gave up 5 bases; unmatched junction bases: 2.

The chain combines TRBV7-9 with TRBJ2-3; possibly TRBD1 for D (5 bases). V was shortened by 1 base and J by 6 bases, with 17 bases between the two germline ends. This CDR3 is built from 16 residues. CDR1 SEHNR and CDR2 FQNEAQ come from the germline V gene (reference sequence). The CDR3 region is CASSLDLTRAGDTQYF. The CDR3 DNA follows: TGTGCCAGCAGCTTAGACCTGACACGGGCAGGGGATACGCAGTATTTT.

The chain employs TRBV11-2 and TRBJ2-1; D call uncertain. Germline CDR1 reads SGHAT; CDR2 reads FQNNGV. The CDR3 totals 12 residues. Between the trimmed V and J ends, which lost 3 bases and 4 bases, there was a span of 4 bases. CDR3 sequence (DNA): TGTGCCAGCAGCTTCTCGTACAATGAGCAGTTCTTC. Translated, it gives CASSFSYNEQFF.

This rearrangement joins TRBV5-1 to TRBJ2-7, with D unresolved. From germline, CDR1 is SGHRS and CDR2 YFSETQ. The CDR3 runs to 13 residues. V dropped 2 bases and J dropped 6 bases, with 12 bases sitting between them. The CDR3 region is CASSLFLAREQYF. Here the CDR3 DNA reads TGCGCCAGCAGCTTATTTTTAGCTCGCGAGCAGTACTTC. The variable domain in full, with the rest retrieved from reference TRBV5-1 and TRBJ2-7, is KAGVTQTPRYLIKTRGQQVTLSCSPISGHRSVSWYQQTPGQGLQFLFEYFSETQRNKGNFPGRFSGRQFSNSRSEMNVSTLELGDSALYLCASSLFLAREQYFGPGTRLTVT.

J is TRBJ1-2 and V is TRBV5-1; 8 nucleotides line up with TRBD1. Germline lookup yields CDR1 SGHRS and CDR2 YFSETQ. The CDR3 runs 15 residues. Trimming cost V 1 base and J 6 bases; bases outside gene matches: 8. CDR3 region: CASSLPSKTGDGYTF. CDR3 coding DNA: TGCGCCAGCAGCTTGCCTTCGAAGACAGGGGATGGCTACACCTTC.